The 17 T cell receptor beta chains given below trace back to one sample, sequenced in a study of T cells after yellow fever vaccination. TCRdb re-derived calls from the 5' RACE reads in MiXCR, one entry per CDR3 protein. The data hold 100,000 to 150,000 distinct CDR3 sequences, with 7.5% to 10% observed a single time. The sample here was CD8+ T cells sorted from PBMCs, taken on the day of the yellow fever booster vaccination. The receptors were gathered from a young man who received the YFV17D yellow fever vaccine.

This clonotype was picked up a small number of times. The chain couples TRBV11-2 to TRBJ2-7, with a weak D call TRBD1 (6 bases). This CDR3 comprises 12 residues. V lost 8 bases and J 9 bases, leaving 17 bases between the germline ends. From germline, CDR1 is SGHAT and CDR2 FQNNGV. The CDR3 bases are TGTGCCAGCGGCAGGGGTCCGTTGGGGCAGTACTTC. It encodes CASGRGPLGQYF.

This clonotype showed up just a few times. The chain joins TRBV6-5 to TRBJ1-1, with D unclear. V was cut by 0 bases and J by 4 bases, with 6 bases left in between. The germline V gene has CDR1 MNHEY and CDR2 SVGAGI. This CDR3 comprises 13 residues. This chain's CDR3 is CASSYSAGTEAFF. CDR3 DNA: TGTGCCAGCAGTTACTCGGCGGGCACTGAAGCTTTCTTT.

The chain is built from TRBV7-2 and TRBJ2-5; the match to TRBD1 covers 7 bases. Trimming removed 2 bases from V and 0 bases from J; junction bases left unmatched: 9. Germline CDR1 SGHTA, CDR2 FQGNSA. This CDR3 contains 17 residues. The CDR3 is CASSLTGTALYQETQYF. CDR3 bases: TGTGCCAGCAGCTTAACGGGGACAGCCTTGTACCAAGAGACCCAGTACTTC. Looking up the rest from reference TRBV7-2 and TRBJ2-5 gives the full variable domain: GAGVSQSPSNKVTEKGKDVELRCDPISGHTALYWYRQSLGQGLEFLIYFQGNSAPDKSGLPSDRFSAERTGGSVSTLTIQRTQQEDSAVYLCASSLTGTALYQETQYFGPGTRLLVL.

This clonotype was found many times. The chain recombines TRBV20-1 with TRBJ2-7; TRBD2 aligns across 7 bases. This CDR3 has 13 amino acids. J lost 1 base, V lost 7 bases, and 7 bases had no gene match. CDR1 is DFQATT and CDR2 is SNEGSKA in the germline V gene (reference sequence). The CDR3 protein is CSVRTSRSYEQYV. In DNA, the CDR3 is TGCAGTGTCCGGACTAGTAGGTCCTACGAGCAGTACGTC.

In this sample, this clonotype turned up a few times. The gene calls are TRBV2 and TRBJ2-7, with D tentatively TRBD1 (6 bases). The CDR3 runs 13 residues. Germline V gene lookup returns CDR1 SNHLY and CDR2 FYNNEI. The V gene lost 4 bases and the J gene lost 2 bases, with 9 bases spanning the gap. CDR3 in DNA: TGTGCCAGCAGTGGGGACATCCCCTACGAGCAGTACGTC. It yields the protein CASSGDIPYEQYV.

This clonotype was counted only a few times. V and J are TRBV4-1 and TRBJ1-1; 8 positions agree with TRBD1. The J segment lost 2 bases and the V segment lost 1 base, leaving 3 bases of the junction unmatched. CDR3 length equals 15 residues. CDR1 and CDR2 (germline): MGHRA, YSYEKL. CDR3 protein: CASSQAPGGNTEAFF. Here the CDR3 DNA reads TGCGCCAGCAGCCAAGCCCCAGGGGGCAACACTGAAGCTTTCTTT.

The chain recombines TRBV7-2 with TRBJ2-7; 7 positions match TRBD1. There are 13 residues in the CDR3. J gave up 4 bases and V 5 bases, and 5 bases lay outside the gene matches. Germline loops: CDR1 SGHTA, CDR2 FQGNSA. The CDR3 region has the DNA TGTGCCAGCAGCCGGGGACAGACGTACGAGCAGTACTTC. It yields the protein CASSRGQTYEQYF.

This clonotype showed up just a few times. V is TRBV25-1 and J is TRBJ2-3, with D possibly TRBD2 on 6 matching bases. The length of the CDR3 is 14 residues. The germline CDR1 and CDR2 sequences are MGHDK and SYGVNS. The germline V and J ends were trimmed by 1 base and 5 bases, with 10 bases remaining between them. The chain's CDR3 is CASSEWGSGDTQYF. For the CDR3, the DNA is TGTGCCAGCAGTGAATGGGGTAGCGGAGATACGCAGTATTTT.

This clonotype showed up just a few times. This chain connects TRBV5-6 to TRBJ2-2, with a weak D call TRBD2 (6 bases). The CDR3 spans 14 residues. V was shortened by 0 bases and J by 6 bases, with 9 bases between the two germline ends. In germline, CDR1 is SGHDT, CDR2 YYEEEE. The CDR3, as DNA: TGTGCCAGCAGCTTGGACTCGGGGGCCGGGGAGCTGTTTTTT. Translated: CASSLDSGAGELFF.

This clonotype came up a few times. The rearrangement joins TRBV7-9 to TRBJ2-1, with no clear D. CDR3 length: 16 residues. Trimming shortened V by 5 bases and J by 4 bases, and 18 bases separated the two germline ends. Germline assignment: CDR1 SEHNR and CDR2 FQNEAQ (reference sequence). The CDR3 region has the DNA TGTGCCAGCAGCCTCCCCCCCGGGTCGAGGTACAATGAGCAGTTCTTC. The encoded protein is CASSLPPGSRYNEQFF.

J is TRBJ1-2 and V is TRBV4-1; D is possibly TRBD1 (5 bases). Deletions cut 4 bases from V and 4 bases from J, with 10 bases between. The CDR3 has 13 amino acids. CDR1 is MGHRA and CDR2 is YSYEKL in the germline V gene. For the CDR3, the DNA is TGCGCCAGCAGCCCAGGGTTTACCTATGGCTACACCTTC. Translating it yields CASSPGFTYGYTF.

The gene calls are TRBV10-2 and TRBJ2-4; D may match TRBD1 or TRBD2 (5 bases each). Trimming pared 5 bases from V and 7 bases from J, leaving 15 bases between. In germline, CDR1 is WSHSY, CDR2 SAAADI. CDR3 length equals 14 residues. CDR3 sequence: CASSSGTDWNIQYF. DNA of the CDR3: TGCGCCAGCAGTTCCGGGACGGACTGGAACATTCAGTACTTC.

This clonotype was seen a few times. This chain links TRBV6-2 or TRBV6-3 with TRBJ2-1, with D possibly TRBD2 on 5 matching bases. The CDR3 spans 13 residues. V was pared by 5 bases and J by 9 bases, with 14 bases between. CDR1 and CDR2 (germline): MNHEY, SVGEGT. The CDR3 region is CASSMGYSGEQFF. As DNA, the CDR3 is TGTGCCAGCAGTATGGGGTACAGCGGTGAGCAGTTCTTC.

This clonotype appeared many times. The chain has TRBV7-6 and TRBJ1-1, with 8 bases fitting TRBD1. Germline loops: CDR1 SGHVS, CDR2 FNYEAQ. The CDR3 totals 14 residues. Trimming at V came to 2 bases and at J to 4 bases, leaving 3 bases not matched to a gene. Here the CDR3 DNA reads TGTGCCAGCAGCTTAACAACAGGGGGCACTGAAGCTTTCTTT. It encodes CASSLTTGGTEAFF. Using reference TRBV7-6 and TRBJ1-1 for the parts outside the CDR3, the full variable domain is GAGVSQSPRYKVTKRGQDVALRCDPISGHVSLYWYRQALGQGPEFLTYFNYEAQQDKSGLPNDRFSAERPEGSISTLTIQRTEQRDSAMYRCASSLTTGGTEAFFGQGTRLTVV.

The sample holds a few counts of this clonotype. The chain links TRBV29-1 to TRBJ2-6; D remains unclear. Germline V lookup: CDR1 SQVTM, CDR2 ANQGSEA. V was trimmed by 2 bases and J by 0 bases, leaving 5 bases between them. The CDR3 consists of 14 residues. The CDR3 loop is CSVEPGSGANVLTF. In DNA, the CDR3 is TGCAGCGTTGAACCGGGCTCTGGGGCCAACGTCCTGACTTTC.

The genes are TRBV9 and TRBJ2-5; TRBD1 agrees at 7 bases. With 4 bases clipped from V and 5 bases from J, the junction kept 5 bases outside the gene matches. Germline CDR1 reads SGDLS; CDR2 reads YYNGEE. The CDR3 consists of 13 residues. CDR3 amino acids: CASSFDRDETQYF. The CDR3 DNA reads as TGTGCCAGCAGCTTTGACAGGGACGAGACCCAGTACTTC.

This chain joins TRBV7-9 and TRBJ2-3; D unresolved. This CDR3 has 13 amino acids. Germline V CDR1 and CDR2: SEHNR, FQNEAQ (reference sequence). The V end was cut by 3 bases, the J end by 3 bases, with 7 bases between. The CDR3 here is CASSFGLTDTQYF. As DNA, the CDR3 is TGTGCCAGCAGCTTCGGTTTGACAGATACGCAGTATTTT.